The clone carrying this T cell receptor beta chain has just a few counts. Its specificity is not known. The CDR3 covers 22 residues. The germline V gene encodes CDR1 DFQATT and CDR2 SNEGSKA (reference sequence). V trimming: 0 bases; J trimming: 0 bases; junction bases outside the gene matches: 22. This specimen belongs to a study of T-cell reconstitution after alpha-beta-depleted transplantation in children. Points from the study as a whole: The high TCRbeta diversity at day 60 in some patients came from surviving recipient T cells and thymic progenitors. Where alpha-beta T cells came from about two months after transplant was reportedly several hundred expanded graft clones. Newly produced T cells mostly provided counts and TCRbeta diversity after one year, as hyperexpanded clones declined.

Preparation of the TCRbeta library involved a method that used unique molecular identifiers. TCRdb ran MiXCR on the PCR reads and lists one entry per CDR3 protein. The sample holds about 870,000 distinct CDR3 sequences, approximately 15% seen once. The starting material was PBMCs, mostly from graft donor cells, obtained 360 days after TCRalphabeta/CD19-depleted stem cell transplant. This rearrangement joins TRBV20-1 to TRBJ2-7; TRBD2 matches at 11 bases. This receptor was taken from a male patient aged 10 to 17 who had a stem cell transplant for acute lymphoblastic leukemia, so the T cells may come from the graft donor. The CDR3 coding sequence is TGCAGTGCTAGAGATGAAGGGTCATGGGCAACTAGCGGGAGCCCAAGCTCCTACGAGCAGTACTTC. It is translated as CSARDEGSWATSGSPSSYEQYF.